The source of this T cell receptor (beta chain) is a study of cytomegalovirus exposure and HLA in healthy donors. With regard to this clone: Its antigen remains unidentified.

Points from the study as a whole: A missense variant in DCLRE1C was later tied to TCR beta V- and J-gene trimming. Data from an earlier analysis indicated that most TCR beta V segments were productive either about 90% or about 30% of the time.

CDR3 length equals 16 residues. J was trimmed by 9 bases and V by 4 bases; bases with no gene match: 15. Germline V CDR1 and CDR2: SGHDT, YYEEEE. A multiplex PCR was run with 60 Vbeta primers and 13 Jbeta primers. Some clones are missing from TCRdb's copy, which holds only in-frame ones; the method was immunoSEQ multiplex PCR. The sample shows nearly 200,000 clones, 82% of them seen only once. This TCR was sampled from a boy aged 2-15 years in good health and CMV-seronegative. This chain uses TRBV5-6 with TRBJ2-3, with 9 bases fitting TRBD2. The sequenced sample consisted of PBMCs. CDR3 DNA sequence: TGTGCCAGCAGCCCCCAGCGGGGGGCCCCCCTCGGGACGCAGTATTTT. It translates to CASSPQRGAPLGTQYF.